This record covers a single T cell receptor (beta chain). The germline V and J ends were trimmed by 1 base and 10 bases, with 7 bases remaining between them. The length of the CDR3 is 12 residues. In germline, CDR1 is SGHTA, CDR2 FQGNSA. The data were taken from a study of blood T cell repertoires in COVID-19. Study background: Collection of acute and convalescent COVID-19 samples took place in the United States, Italy and Spain. In each case, the material was cDNA or gDNA derived from T cells, B-cell-depleted T cells, or PBMCs.

In the original processing: Nucleated cell counts were estimated from reference gene primer amplification. Produced via immunoSEQ multiplex PCR; TCRdb's table is partial and in-frame only. The V and J calls and clone size were taken over from that table, and D and trimming were inferred from the DNA. Here the sample spans under 150,000 clones, roughly four fifths being singletons. This chain links TRBV7-2 with TRBJ1-4; D remains unclear. The sample comprised peripheral blood. This TCR came from an elderly woman in a cohort sampled during active or convalescent COVID-19. For the CDR3, the DNA is TGTGCCAGCAGCTTAGTTGGCAGAAAACTGTTTTTT. The encoded protein is CASSLVGRKLFF.